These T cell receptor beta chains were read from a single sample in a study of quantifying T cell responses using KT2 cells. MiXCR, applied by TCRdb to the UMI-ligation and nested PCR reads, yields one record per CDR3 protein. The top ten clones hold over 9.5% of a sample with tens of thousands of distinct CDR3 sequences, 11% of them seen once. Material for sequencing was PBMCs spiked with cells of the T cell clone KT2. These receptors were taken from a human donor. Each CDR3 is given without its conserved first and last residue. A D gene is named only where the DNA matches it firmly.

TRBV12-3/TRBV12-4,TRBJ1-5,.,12,ASSKRGYNQPQH
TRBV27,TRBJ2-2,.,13,ASSFRGKNTGELF
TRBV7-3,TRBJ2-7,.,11,ASSPDGYYEQY
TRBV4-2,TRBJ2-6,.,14,ASSQEVLTGANVLT
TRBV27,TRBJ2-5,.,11,ASSYKYQETQY
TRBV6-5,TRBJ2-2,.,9,ASSRGGELF
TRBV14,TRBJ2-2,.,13,ASSQFAGGTGELF
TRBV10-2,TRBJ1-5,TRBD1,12,ASRGQGATQPQH
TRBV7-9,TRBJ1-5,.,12,ASSLGQAGQPQH
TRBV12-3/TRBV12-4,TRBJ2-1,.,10,ASSIPENEQF
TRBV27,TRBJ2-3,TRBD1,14,ASTSRDRGSTDTQY
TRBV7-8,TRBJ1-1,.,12,ASSKQEMNTEAF
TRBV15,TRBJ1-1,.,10,ATSNRGTEAF
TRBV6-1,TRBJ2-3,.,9,ATQPSVTQY